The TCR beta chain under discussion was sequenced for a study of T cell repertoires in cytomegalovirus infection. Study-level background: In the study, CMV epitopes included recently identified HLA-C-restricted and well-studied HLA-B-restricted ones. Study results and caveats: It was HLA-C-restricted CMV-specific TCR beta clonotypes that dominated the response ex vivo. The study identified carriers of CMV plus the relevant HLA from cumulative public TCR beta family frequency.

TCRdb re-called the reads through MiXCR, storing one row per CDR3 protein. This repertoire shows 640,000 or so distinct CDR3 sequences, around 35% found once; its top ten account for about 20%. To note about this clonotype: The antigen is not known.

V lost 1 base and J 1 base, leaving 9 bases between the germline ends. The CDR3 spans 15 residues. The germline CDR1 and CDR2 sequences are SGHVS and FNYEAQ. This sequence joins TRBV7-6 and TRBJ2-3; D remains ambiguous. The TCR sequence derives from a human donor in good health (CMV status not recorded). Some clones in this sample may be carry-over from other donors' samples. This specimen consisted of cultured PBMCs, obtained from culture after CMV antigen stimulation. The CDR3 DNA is TGTGCCAGCAGCTTAGGAGCTACTGGCACAGATACGCAGTATTTT. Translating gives CASSLGATGTDTQYF. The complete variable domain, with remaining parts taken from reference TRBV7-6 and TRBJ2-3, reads GAGVSQSPRYKVTKRGQDVALRCDPISGHVSLYWYRQALGQGPEFLTYFNYEAQQDKSGLPNDRFSAERPEGSISTLTIQRTEQRDSAMYRCASSLGATGTDTQYFGPGTRLTVL.